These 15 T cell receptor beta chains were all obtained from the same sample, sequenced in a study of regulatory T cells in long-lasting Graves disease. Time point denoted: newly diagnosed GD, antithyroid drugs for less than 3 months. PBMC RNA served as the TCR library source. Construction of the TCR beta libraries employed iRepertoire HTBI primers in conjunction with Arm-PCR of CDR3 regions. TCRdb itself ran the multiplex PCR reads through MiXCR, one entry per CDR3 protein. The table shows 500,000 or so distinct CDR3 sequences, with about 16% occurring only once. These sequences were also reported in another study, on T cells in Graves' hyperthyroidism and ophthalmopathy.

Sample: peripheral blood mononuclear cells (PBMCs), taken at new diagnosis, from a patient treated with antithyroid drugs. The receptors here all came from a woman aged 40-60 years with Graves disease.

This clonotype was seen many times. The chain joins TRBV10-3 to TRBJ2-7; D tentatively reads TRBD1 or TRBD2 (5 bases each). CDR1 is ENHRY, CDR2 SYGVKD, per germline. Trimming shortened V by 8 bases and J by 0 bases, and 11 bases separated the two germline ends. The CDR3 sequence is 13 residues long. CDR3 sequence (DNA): TGTGCCATCGGGGCTAGCAGCTCCTACGAGCAGTACTTC. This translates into CAIGASSSYEQYF.

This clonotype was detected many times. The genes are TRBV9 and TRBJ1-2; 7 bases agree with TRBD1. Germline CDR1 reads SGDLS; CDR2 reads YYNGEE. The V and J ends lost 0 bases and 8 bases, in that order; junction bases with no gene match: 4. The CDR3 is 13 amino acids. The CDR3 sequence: CASSVVTGNGYTF. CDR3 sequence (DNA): TGTGCCAGCAGCGTAGTGACAGGGAACGGCTACACCTTC.

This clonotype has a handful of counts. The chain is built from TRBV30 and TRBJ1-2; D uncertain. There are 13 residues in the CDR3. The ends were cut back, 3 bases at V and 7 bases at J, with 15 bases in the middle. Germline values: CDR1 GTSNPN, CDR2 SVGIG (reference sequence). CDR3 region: CAWRGSRKSGYTF. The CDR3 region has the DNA TGTGCCTGGAGGGGCAGCCGGAAGAGTGGCTACACCTTC.

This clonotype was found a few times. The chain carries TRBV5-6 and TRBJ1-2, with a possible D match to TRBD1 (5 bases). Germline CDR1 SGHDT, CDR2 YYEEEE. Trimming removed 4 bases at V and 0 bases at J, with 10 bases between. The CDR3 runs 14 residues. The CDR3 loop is CASSMGTSNYGYTF. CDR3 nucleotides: TGTGCCAGCAGCATGGGGACGTCTAACTATGGCTACACCTTC.

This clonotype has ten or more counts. The CDR3 DNA sequence: TGTGCCAGCACCACAGGGGGAGAGACCCAGTACTTC. It specifies CASTTGGETQYF. V usage is TRBV2 and J usage is TRBJ2-5; 8 bases are a match to TRBD1. V lost 7 bases and J lost 4; bases outside the gene matches: 2. This CDR3 is built from 12 residues. Germline V gene sequence: CDR1 SNHLY, CDR2 FYNNEI.

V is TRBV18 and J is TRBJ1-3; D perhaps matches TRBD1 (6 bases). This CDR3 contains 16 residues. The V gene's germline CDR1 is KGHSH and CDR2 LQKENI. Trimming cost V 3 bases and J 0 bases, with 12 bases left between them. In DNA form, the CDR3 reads TGTGCCAGCTCACCGCTAGAGGACAGCTCTGGAAACACCATATATTTT. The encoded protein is CASSPLEDSSGNTIYF. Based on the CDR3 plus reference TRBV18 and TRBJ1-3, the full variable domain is NAGVMQNPRHLVRRRGQEARLRCSPMKGHSHVYWYRQLPEEGLKFMVYLQKENIIDESGMPKERFSAEFPKEGPSILRIQQVVRGDSAAYFCASSPLEDSSGNTIYFGEGSWLTVV.

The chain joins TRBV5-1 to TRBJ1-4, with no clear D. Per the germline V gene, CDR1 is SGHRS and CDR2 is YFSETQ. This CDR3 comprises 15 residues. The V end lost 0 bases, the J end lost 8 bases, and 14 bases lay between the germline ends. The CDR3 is CASSLVAWVREKLFF. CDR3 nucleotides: TGCGCCAGCAGCTTGGTTGCGTGGGTTCGGGAAAAACTGTTTTTT.

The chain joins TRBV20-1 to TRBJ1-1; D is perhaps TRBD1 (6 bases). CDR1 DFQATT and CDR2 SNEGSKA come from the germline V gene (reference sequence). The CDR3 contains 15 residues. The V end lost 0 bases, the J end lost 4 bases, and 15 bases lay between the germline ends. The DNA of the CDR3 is TGCAGTGCTAGAGATGACGGACAGTTTCCCACTGAAGCTTTCTTT. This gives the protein CSARDDGQFPTEAFF.

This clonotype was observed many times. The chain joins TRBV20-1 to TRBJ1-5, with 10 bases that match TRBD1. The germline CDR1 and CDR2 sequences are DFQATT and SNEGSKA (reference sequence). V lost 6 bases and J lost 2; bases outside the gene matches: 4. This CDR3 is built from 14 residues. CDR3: CSALTGGGNQPQHF. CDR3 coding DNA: TGCAGTGCCCTGACAGGGGGCGGCAATCAGCCCCAGCATTTT.

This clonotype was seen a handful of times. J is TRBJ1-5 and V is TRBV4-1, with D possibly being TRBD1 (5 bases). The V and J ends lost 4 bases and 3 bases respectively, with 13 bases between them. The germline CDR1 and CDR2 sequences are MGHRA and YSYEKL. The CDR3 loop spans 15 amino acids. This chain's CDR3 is CASSPVGRDNQPQHF. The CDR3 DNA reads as TGCGCCAGCAGCCCTGTGGGCAGGGACAATCAGCCCCAGCATTTT.

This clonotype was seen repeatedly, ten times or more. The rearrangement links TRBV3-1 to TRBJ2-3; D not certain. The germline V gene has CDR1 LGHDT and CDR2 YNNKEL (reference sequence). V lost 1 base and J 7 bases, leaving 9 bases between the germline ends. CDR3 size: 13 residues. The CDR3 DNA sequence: TGTGCCAGCAGCCAAGGGGGTCCCAATACGCAGTATTTT. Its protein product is CASSQGGPNTQYF.

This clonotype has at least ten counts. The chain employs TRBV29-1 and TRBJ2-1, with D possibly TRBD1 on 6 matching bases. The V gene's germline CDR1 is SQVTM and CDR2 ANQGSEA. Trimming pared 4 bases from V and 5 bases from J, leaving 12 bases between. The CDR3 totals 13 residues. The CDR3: CSVGGDNNNEQFF. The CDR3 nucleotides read TGCAGCGTTGGAGGGGACAACAACAATGAGCAGTTCTTC.

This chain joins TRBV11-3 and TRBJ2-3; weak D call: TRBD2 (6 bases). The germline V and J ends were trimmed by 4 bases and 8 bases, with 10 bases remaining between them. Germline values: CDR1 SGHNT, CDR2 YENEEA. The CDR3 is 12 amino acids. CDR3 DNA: TGTGCCAGCAGCTCCCAGGGAGGTACGCAGTATTTT. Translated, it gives CASSSQGGTQYF. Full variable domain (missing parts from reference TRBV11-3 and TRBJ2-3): EAGVVQSPRYKIIEKKQPVAFWCNPISGHNTLYWYLQNLGQGPELLIRYENEEAVDDSQLPKDRFSAERLKGVDSTLKIQPAELGDSAVYLCASSSQGGTQYFGPGTRLTVL.

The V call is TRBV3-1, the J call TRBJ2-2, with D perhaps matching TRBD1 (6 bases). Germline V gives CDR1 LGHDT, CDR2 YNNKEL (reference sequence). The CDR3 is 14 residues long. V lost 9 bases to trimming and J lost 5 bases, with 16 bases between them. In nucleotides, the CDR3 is TGTGCCAGTATTGGAACAGGGTATACCGGGGAGCTGTTTTTT. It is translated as CASIGTGYTGELFF.

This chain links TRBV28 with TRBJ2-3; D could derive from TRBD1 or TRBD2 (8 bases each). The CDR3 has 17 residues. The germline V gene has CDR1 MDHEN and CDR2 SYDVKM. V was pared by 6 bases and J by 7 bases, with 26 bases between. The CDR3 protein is CASRWETGAGGSNTQYF. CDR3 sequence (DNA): TGTGCCAGCAGATGGGAGACAGGGGCGGGGGGCTCGAATACGCAGTATTTT.